A single sample is the source of the 21 T cell receptor beta chains below, sequenced in a study of T cell responses to AZD1222 COVID-19 vaccine (dated by TCRdb to 2020 to 2023). Library preparation used the immunoSEQ multiplex PCR assay. TCRdb retrieved this table from immuneACCESS and kept in-frame rearrangements only. Not all clones are present; in checked studies, unresolved V genes account for under half, and no reason is known for the remainder. The sample has around 150,000 clones on record, 90% to 95% of them singletons. About 6.7% of the sample rests with the top ten. According to the study, the label for this sample's time point signals: about 28 days (+/-7) after the second vaccine dose. The starting material was peripheral blood, obtained 28 days after the second AZD1222 dose. These receptors originate from an adult who received the AZD1222 COVID-19 vaccine.

V usage is TRBV28 and J usage is TRBJ2-7; TRBD1 aligns across 8 bases. The CDR3 extends over 14 amino acids. In germline, CDR1 is MDHEN, CDR2 SYDVKM. Trimming at V came to 5 bases and at J to 4 bases, leaving 7 bases not matched to a gene. Written as DNA, the CDR3 is TGTGCCAGCAGTCCCAGGGGGCTGGGGTACGAGCAGTACTTC. Residues: CASSPRGLGYEQYF.

This rearrangement joins TRBV6-5 to TRBJ2-2, with TRBD2 matching over 7 bases. V shed 11 bases, J shed 1 base, and the junction held 7 bases outside the gene matches. There are 14 residues in the CDR3. The germline CDR1 and CDR2 sequences are MNHEY and SVGAGI. The CDR3, as DNA: TGTGCCCATCGAGCGGGGTTGAACACCGGGGAGCTGTTTTTT. Protein: CAHRAGLNTGELFF.

The chain uses TRBV6-4 and TRBJ2-3; 10 bases are a match to TRBD2. The CDR3 is 16 amino acids. Trimming removed 3 bases from V and 2 bases from J; junction bases left unmatched: 5. Germline-derived CDR1 and CDR2 are MRHNA and SNTAGT. The CDR3 is CASSELAGAHTDTQYF. In DNA form, the CDR3 reads TGTGCCAGCAGTGAGCTAGCGGGGGCGCACACAGATACGCAGTATTTT.

The chain is built from TRBV5-4 and TRBJ1-2; D may be TRBD1 (5 bases). Looked up from germline, CDR1 is SGHNT and CDR2 is YYREEE (reference sequence). V gave up 4 bases and J gave up 5 bases, with 15 bases separating them. This CDR3 comprises 14 residues. CDR3 in DNA: TGTGCCAGCAGCGATACGGGGGATCGATATGGCTACACCTTC. It yields the protein CASSDTGDRYGYTF.

The chain is built from TRBV19 and TRBJ1-4; D gene unclear. The length of the CDR3 is 13 residues. V was shortened by 4 bases and J by 6 bases, with 9 bases between the two germline ends. The germline CDR1 and CDR2 sequences are LNHDA and SQIVND (reference sequence). The CDR3 sequence: CASSRYQDEKLFF. The CDR3 DNA is TGTGCCAGTAGTAGGTATCAAGATGAAAAACTGTTTTTT.

This chain uses TRBV3-1 (or the pseudogene TRBV3-2) with TRBJ2-5, with TRBD2 identical over 10 bases. This CDR3 has 17 residues. Germline V lookup: CDR1 LGHDT, CDR2 YNNKEL (reference sequence). V gave up 4 bases and J gave up 4 bases; unmatched junction bases: 12. Here the CDR3 DNA reads TGTGCCAGCAGCCGTTTCGATGTAGCGGGGGGTGGAGAGACCCAGTACTTC. It yields the protein CASSRFDVAGGGETQYF.

In this sample, this clone turned up a few times. This rearrangement joins TRBV6-5 to TRBJ1-1; D gene unclear. V was trimmed by 2 bases and J by 2 bases, leaving 6 bases between them. The germline gives CDR1 MNHEY, CDR2 SVGAGI. The CDR3 loop spans 13 amino acids. Here the CDR3 reads CASSYAINTEAFF. Here the CDR3 DNA reads TGTGCCAGCAGTTACGCTATTAACACTGAAGCTTTCTTT.

The CDR3 protein is CASSWGTGHSYNEQFF. The CDR3 DNA is TGTGCCAGCAGCTGGGGGACAGGGCACTCCTACAATGAGCAGTTCTTC. The chain joins TRBV5-6 to TRBJ2-1; TRBD1 matches at 9 bases. Germline V lookup: CDR1 SGHDT, CDR2 YYEEEE. J was trimmed by 0 bases and V by 3 bases; bases with no gene match: 4. CDR3 length equals 16 residues.

This chain links TRBV9 with TRBJ1-4; D might be TRBD1 (6 bases). Germline loops: CDR1 SGDLS, CDR2 YYNGEE. This CDR3 spans 15 amino acids. The germline V and J ends were trimmed by 0 bases and 12 bases, with 18 bases remaining between them. The CDR3 sequence: CASSVEEGGYGELFF. The CDR3 DNA follows: TGTGCCAGCAGCGTAGAGGAGGGGGGGTATGGCGAACTGTTTTTT.

The rearrangement uses TRBV7-2 and TRBJ1-2, with D maybe TRBD1 (5 bases). V shed 5 bases and J shed 4 bases, with 11 bases lying between them. The CDR3 contains 13 residues. CDR1 and CDR2 from the germline V gene are SGHTA and FQGNSA. The CDR3 region has the DNA TGTGCCAGCAGCCGCCTAGGGGCCTATGGCTACACCTTC. The encoded protein is CASSRLGAYGYTF.

This chain connects TRBV5-1 to TRBJ1-1; D gene unclear. The CDR3 contains 15 residues. V was cut by 0 bases and J by 0 bases, with 9 bases left in between. Germline V gene lookup returns CDR1 SGHRS and CDR2 YFSETQ. The CDR3 is CASSLVGEVNTEAFF. The CDR3 bases are TGCGCCAGCAGCTTGGTTGGAGAGGTGAACACTGAAGCTTTCTTT.

The J gene is TRBJ2-7, the V gene TRBV19; 7 bases line up with TRBD2. This CDR3 comprises 15 residues. Germline assignment: CDR1 LNHDA and CDR2 SQIVND (reference sequence). The V and J ends lost 4 bases and 0 bases, in that order; junction bases with no gene match: 6. The CDR3 sequence: CASSTDSGHSYEQYF. The CDR3 bases are TGTGCCAGTAGTACGGATAGCGGGCACTCCTACGAGCAGTACTTC.

The CDR3 reads CASSPGTSSGDEQFF. In DNA form, the CDR3 reads TGTGCCAGCAGCCCCGGGACGTCATCCGGGGATGAGCAGTTCTTC. The gene calls are TRBV7-9 and TRBJ2-1; possibly TRBD1 or TRBD2 for D (5 bases each). The length of the CDR3 is 15 residues. Germline loops: CDR1 SEHNR, CDR2 FQNEAQ (reference sequence). V shed 5 bases and J shed 8 bases, with 19 bases lying between them.

This clone occurred a few times. The chain links TRBV7-8 to TRBJ1-2; maybe TRBD1 (5 bases). V was clipped by 2 bases and J by 5 bases, with 21 bases between them. This CDR3 is 17 amino acids long. In germline, CDR1 is SGHVS, CDR2 FQNEAQ. In DNA form, the CDR3 reads TGTGCCAGCAGCTTATCTCCCCGAGGAAGGGGCGGGTATGGCTACACCTTC. As protein: CASSLSPRGRGGYGYTF.

The chain links TRBV12-5 to TRBJ2-7; TRBD2 agrees at 8 bases. Germline CDR1 reads LGHNT; CDR2 reads FRNRAP. Trimming took 6 bases from V and 3 from J; bases not matched to a gene: 1. This CDR3 is built from 12 residues. CDR3 residues: CASGTSGYEQYF. The CDR3 bases are TGTGCTAGTGGCACTAGCGGCTACGAGCAGTACTTC.

CDR3 protein: CASSGGNQETQYF. CDR3 in DNA: TGCGCCAGCTCGGGGGGGAACCAAGAGACCCAGTACTTC. This rearrangement joins TRBV5-1 to TRBJ2-5; 8 positions match TRBD2. Germline lookup yields CDR1 SGHRS and CDR2 YFSETQ. The trim removed 7 bases at V and 0 bases at J, leaving 2 bases unmatched. There are 13 residues in the CDR3. Combining the CDR3 with reference TRBV5-1 and TRBJ2-5 gives the whole variable domain KAGVTQTPRYLIKTRGQQVTLSCSPISGHRSVSWYQQTPGQGLQFLFEYFSETQRNKGNFPGRFSGRQFSNSRSEMNVSTLELGDSALYLCASSGGNQETQYFGPGTRLLVL.

The J gene is TRBJ2-3, the V gene TRBV2, with D possibly TRBD1 on 5 matching bases. CDR3 length: 20 amino acids. V shed 4 bases and J shed 0 bases, with 26 bases lying between them. The germline CDR1 and CDR2 sequences are SNHLY and FYNNEI. The chain's CDR3 is CASSVYIGHEVRGSTDTQYF. In nucleotides, the CDR3 is TGTGCCAGCAGTGTTTATATCGGACACGAGGTCCGCGGAAGCACAGATACGCAGTATTTT.

V and J are TRBV5-4 and TRBJ1-4, with no clear D. V shed 4 bases and J shed 7 bases, with 11 bases lying between them. CDR3 length: 13 amino acids. Germline V CDR1 and CDR2: SGHNT, YYREEE (reference sequence). CDR3 amino acids: CASSPIPGEKLFF. CDR3 nucleotide sequence: TGTGCCAGCAGCCCCATCCCCGGTGAAAAACTGTTTTTT.

The V call is TRBV10-3, the J call TRBJ2-1, with D possibly TRBD2 on 7 matching bases. Trimming removed 6 bases at V and 8 bases at J, with 23 bases between. The CDR3 is 16 amino acids. CDR1 ENHRY and CDR2 SYGVKD come from the germline V gene. The CDR3 sequence: CAIRSDEGGYGDEQFF. The CDR3 coding sequence is TGTGCCATCAGATCTGATGAGGGGGGGTACGGGGATGAGCAGTTCTTC.

The chain employs TRBV2 and TRBJ1-6, with 8 bases matching TRBD1. Germline CDR1 reads SNHLY; CDR2 reads FYNNEI. V gave up 7 bases and J gave up 9 bases; unmatched junction bases: 8. This CDR3 has 14 residues. CDR3 sequence: CASNKGQGPSPLHF. The CDR3 DNA follows: TGTGCCAGCAATAAAGGACAGGGCCCTTCACCCCTCCACTTT.

The rearrangement links TRBV4-2 to TRBJ1-2, with no clear D. Germline values: CDR1 LGHNA, CDR2 YNFKEQ. V lost 2 bases to trimming and J lost 13 bases, with 17 bases between them. The CDR3 has 13 amino acids. The CDR3 bases are TGTGCCAGCAGCCAACTCCGACCCGGAACTAGCACCTTC. Translating it yields CASSQLRPGTSTF.